This T cell receptor beta chain derives from a study of cytotoxic CD8 clonotypes in ibrutinib-treated CLL. The wider study: Partial response was seen in around 24 patients and complete response in 2; after median about 70 months, around 15 stayed remitted, approximately twelve progressed. General study findings and limits: Public clonotypes occurred uncommonly; on treatment, they contracted or remained stable.

In the case of this clone: Its antigen is not known.

Investigators sought sequencing depths of between 1 in 200,000 and 1 in 1 million T cells. The data were produced by immunoSEQ multiplex PCR, yet TCRdb's version contains in-frame clones alone and is incomplete. The data show roughly 150,000 clones, with about four fifths seen just once and 4.6% held by the top ten. The CDR3 loop spans 15 amino acids. CDR1 SGHRS and CDR2 YFSETQ come from the germline V gene. The ends were cut back, 0 bases at V and 7 bases at J, with 14 bases in the middle. TCR beta library input comprised around 2 micrograms of genomic DNA from cryopreserved PBMCs. The sample in question was PBMCs, obtained after 24 months of ibrutinib treatment. The chain couples TRBV5-1 to TRBJ1-5; TRBD1 is a possible D gene (5 bases). This sequence originates from a human donor with chronic lymphocytic leukemia. The CDR3 sequence is CASSLGTGIGQPQHF. The DNA for the CDR3 is TGCGCCAGCAGCTTGGGAACAGGCATCGGACAGCCCCAGCATTTT.